This TCR beta chain was recorded in a study of blood T cell repertoires in COVID-19. The CDR3 consists of 16 residues. V lost 5 bases to trimming and J lost 0 bases, with 13 bases between them. Germline CDR1 is SGHTA and CDR2 is FQGNSA. In the study's own analysis: Reference gene primer amplification in the assay estimated nucleated cell counts. Assay used: immunoSEQ multiplex PCR; TCRdb lists only in-frame clones, some missing. The D gene and trimming were derived from the DNA, and the V and J assignments and clone size from that table. Of some 460,000 clones detected, roughly 85% appear once; the ten largest clones hold under 2.5%.

The rearrangement joins TRBV7-2 to TRBJ1-4; D is uncertain. Sequencing was done on a sample of PBMCs or T cells enriched from blood (not recorded which). The receptor comes from a woman aged 18-35 years with acute COVID-19. CDR3 nucleotide sequence: TGTGCCAGCAGCCACATTCGTCTTACAACTAATGAAAAACTGTTTTTT. Its translation is CASSHIRLTTNEKLFF.